Shown below are 5 T cell receptor beta chains from a single sample sequenced in a study of T cell changes during pregnancy in multiple sclerosis. Using immunoSEQ multiplex PCR, the repertoire was profiled, and TCRdb retains in-frame clones only, with some absent. The sample consists of tens of thousands of clones, 85% to 95% of them appearing once. The sequences come from CD4+ T cells from peripheral blood mononuclear cells, collected in the third trimester of pregnancy. The receptors here all came from a female donor with multiple sclerosis, enrolled in a pregnancy study.

The genes are TRBV7-6 and TRBJ2-5; D remains ambiguous. The CDR3 has 14 residues. CDR1 and CDR2 from the germline V gene are SGHVS and FNYEAQ. V was cut by 0 bases and J by 7 bases, with 12 bases left in between. For the CDR3, the DNA is TGTGCCAGCAGCTTAGCGCTCACTTCGGGGACCCAGTACTTC. Protein product: CASSLALTSGTQYF.

The rearrangement links TRBV11-1 to TRBJ2-1; possibly TRBD1 for D (6 bases). CDR3 length equals 16 residues. CDR1 and CDR2 from the germline V gene are SGHAT and FQDESV (reference sequence). Trimming left V 1 base short and J 0 bases short, with 10 bases between. The CDR3 loop reads CASSLERGGSYNEQFF. The CDR3 region has the DNA TGTGCCAGCAGCTTAGAGAGAGGGGGCTCCTACAATGAGCAGTTCTTC.

This sequence joins TRBV4-1 and TRBJ1-4; the D is unclear. There are 13 residues in the CDR3. V lost 4 bases and J 5 bases, leaving 8 bases between the germline ends. In germline, CDR1 is MGHRA, CDR2 YSYEKL. In DNA form, the CDR3 reads TGCGCCAGCAGCCGGAGCCCGAATGAAAAACTGTTTTTT. It specifies CASSRSPNEKLFF.

J is TRBJ2-5 and V is TRBV29-1; D is undetermined. TRBJ2-7 matches the DNA end more closely, so the J call is doubtful. The CDR3 runs 16 residues. Per germline, CDR1 SQVTM and CDR2 ANQGSEA. DNA for the CDR3: TGCAGCGTTGAAGATCGAGGCCGAGGAACCCCCTACGAGCAGTACTTC. Translated, it gives CSVEDRGRGTPYEQYF.

This clone was seen just once. This chain uses TRBV4-2 with TRBJ1-1, with no clear D. Trimming removed 0 bases from V and 6 bases from J, with 11 bases in between. CDR1 is LGHNA and CDR2 is YNFKEQ in the germline V gene. The CDR3 is 14 amino acids. CDR3 in DNA: TGTGCCAGCAGCCAAGAACCGACTTATGCTGAAGCTTTCTTT. Translating it yields CASSQEPTYAEAFF.